One sample yielded the 28 T cell receptor beta chains listed below, sequenced in a study of blood T cell repertoires in COVID-19. Profiling relied on immunoSEQ multiplex PCR, and the TCRdb table lists in-frame clones only, not all of them. The sample shows about 62,000 clones, under 85% of them seen only once. The specimen was peripheral blood. These receptor sequences come from a woman in her 50s with active or convalescent COVID-19.

The chain combines TRBV30 with TRBJ1-4; 7 nucleotides match TRBD1. Trimming removed 1 base from V and 8 bases from J; junction bases left unmatched: 7. Germline assignment: CDR1 GTSNPN and CDR2 SVGIG (reference sequence). This CDR3 has 14 residues. The DNA for the CDR3 is TGTGCCTGGAGTGGAACCGACAGGGTGGAAAAACTGTTTTTT. Translated, it gives CAWSGTDRVEKLFF.

The rearrangement uses TRBV18 and TRBJ1-2; TRBD1 might be the D (5 bases). CDR1 and CDR2 from the germline V gene are KGHSH and LQKENI. Trimming took off 2 bases at V and 4 bases at J, with 8 bases between the two ends. The CDR3 sequence is 13 residues long. CDR3 amino acids: CASSPGGGYGYTF. CDR3 sequence (DNA): TGTGCCAGCTCACCAGGGGGAGGCTATGGCTACACCTTC.

Notes on this clone: At one boundary the junction diverges from the germline segment, which might be a read error. The V call is TRBV7-9, the J call TRBJ2-1; possibly TRBD2 for D (6 bases). Germline CDR1 SEHNR, CDR2 FQNEAQ (reference sequence). The CDR3 is made up of 13 amino acids. CDR3 sequence (DNA): TGTGCCAGTAGCTTGGGACTTCACAATGAGCAGTTCTTC. It codes for CASSLGLHNEQFF.

The rearrangement joins TRBV12-3 or TRBV12-4 to TRBJ2-3; 9 bases fit TRBD2. V shed 6 bases, J shed 14 bases, and the junction held 9 bases outside the gene matches. There are 12 residues in the CDR3. CDR3 loop: CASSDSGGRGYF. The CDR3 coding sequence is TGTGCCAGCAGCGATAGCGGGGGAAGGGGGTATTTT.

This clone was counted once. The gene calls are TRBV6-5 and TRBJ1-1; D not resolved. The germline V gene encodes CDR1 MNHEY and CDR2 SVGAGI. Trimming shortened V by 6 bases and J by 1 base, and 12 bases separated the two germline ends. CDR3 length: 14 amino acids. The CDR3 loop is CASRPWAGNTEAFF. The DNA for the CDR3 is TGTGCCAGCAGACCCTGGGCGGGGAACACTGAAGCTTTCTTT.

This clone was observed a few times. The gene calls are TRBV4-3 and TRBJ1-4, with 7 bases lining up with TRBD1. J lost 6 bases, V lost 2 bases, and 9 bases had no gene match. Germline lookup yields CDR1 LGHNA and CDR2 YSLEER. The CDR3 spans 16 residues. CDR3 nucleotides: TGCGCCAGCAGCCAATCGGCGACAGGGCTGGATGAAAAACTGTTTTTT. As protein: CASSQSATGLDEKLFF.

The genes are TRBV4-2 and TRBJ1-6; a possible D gene is TRBD1 (5 bases). The CDR3 extends over 15 amino acids. Germline V gene sequence: CDR1 LGHNA, CDR2 YNFKEQ. Trimming stripped 1 base from V and 7 bases from J, with 11 bases between. CDR3: CASSQGAGQNSPLHF. DNA of the CDR3: TGTGCCAGCAGCCAAGGGGCCGGACAAAATTCACCCCTCCACTTT.

The J gene is TRBJ1-2, the V gene TRBV18; 9 positions match TRBD1. The CDR3 length is 15 residues. Germline V lookup: CDR1 KGHSH, CDR2 LQKENI. Trimming removed 4 bases from V and 6 bases from J; junction bases left unmatched: 9. The CDR3 sequence is CASSRQGERSDGYTF. The DNA of the CDR3 is TGTGCCAGCTCACGACAGGGGGAAAGGTCGGATGGCTACACCTTC. The full variable domain, with the rest looked up from reference TRBV18 and TRBJ1-2, is NAGVMQNPRHLVRRRGQEARLRCSPMKGHSHVYWYRQLPEEGLKFMVYLQKENIIDESGMPKERFSAEFPKEGPSILRIQQVVRGDSAAYFCASSRQGERSDGYTFGSGTRLTVV.

This clone has only one observation. The chain joins TRBV27 to TRBJ2-2, with 9 bases aligning to TRBD2. The length of the CDR3 is 17 residues. J was trimmed by 0 bases and V by 4 bases; bases with no gene match: 6. Germline V gene data show CDR1 as MNHEY and CDR2 as SMNVEV (reference sequence). DNA for the CDR3: TGTGCCAGCAGTTGGGGACTAGCTTTTTCGAACACCGGGGAGCTGTTTTTT. Its protein is CASSWGLAFSNTGELFF.

The gene calls are TRBV3-1 (or the pseudogene TRBV3-2) and TRBJ2-5; 11 bases match TRBD2. This CDR3 is built from 18 residues. The ends lost 0 bases at V and 1 base at J; junction bases unmatched: 7. Germline V lookup: CDR1 LGHDT, CDR2 YNNKEL (reference sequence). CDR3 amino acids: CASSQDPQGLAGQETQYF. CDR3 coding DNA: TGTGCCAGCAGCCAAGATCCGCAAGGACTAGCGGGCCAAGAGACCCAGTACTTC.

This clone was observed a handful of times. The V gene is TRBV6-5, the J gene TRBJ2-5, with D possibly being TRBD2 (5 bases). Germline loops: CDR1 MNHEY, CDR2 SVGAGI. V gave up 6 bases and J gave up 5 bases, with 16 bases separating them. This CDR3 is built from 14 residues. The CDR3 loop reads CASRDRGTGETQYF. The CDR3 nucleotides read TGTGCCAGCAGAGACCGGGGTACGGGTGAGACCCAGTACTTC.

The chain uses TRBV9 and TRBJ1-2; a possible D gene is TRBD1 (5 bases). V was shortened by 3 bases and J by 4 bases, with 10 bases between the two germline ends. This CDR3 is 13 amino acids long. From germline, CDR1 is SGDLS and CDR2 YYNGEE. The CDR3 coding sequence is TGTGCCAGCAGCGCCGGGAGGGGCTATGGCTACACCTTC. Translated, it gives CASSAGRGYGYTF.

The chain has TRBV7-9 and TRBJ2-2; the D gene is possibly TRBD1 (5 bases). Germline-derived CDR1 and CDR2 are SEHNR and FQNEAQ (reference sequence). The CDR3 spans 15 residues. V lost 5 bases, J lost 4 bases, and 14 bases lay in between. CDR3 DNA sequence: TGTGCCAGCAGCCCATTCCCCGACAGCACCGGGGAGCTGTTTTTT. This encodes CASSPFPDSTGELFF.

The chain is built from TRBV5-1 and TRBJ2-5; TRBD1 agrees at 7 bases. CDR3 length equals 15 residues. V dropped 2 bases and J dropped 3; count of bases not matched to a gene: 7. The V gene's germline CDR1 is SGHRS and CDR2 YFSETQ. The CDR3 reads CASSFSGQVEETQYF. As DNA, the CDR3 is TGCGCCAGCAGCTTCTCCGGACAGGTCGAAGAGACCCAGTACTTC.

This clone was detected once. The chain links TRBV7-2 to TRBJ2-2; the D gene is possibly TRBD1 (6 bases). Trimming cost V 3 bases and J 1 base, with 6 bases left between them. This CDR3 has 14 residues. Looked up from germline, CDR1 is SGHTA and CDR2 is FQGNSA. The DNA of the CDR3 is TGTGCCAGCAGCTTGGGACAGAACACCGGGGAGCTGTTTTTT. Protein sequence: CASSLGQNTGELFF.

This chain uses TRBV19 with TRBJ1-1, with a weak D call TRBD1 (6 bases). Trimming took off 5 bases at V and 4 bases at J, with 14 bases between the two ends. The CDR3 has 14 amino acids. Germline CDR1 reads LNHDA; CDR2 reads SQIVND (reference sequence). The DNA for the CDR3 is TGTGCCAGTAGTTTACAGGGTGGGGGCACTGAAGCTTTCTTT. It is translated as CASSLQGGGTEAFF. The entire variable domain, with the rest obtained from reference TRBV19 and TRBJ1-1, is as follows: DGGITQSPKYLFRKEGQNVTLSCEQNLNHDAMYWYRQDPGQGLRLIYYSQIVNDFQKGDIAEGYSVSREKKESFPLTVTSAQKNPTAFYLCASSLQGGGTEAFFGQGTRLTVV.

This clone was recorded at least ten times. The chain is built from TRBV7-6 and TRBJ2-7; possible D gene TRBD1, 6 bases. CDR3 length: 15 residues. V was cut by 2 bases and J by 3 bases, with 14 bases left in between. Germline lookup yields CDR1 SGHVS and CDR2 FNYEAQ. This CDR3 is CASSLKWGPLYEQYF. In nucleotides, the CDR3 is TGTGCCAGCAGCTTAAAATGGGGGCCCCTCTACGAGCAGTACTTC.

In this sample, this clone turned up a few times. The chain couples TRBV2 to TRBJ1-4; a possible D gene is TRBD1 (6 bases). The CDR3 covers 13 residues. Per the germline V gene, CDR1 is SNHLY and CDR2 is FYNNEI. Trimming stripped 5 bases from V and 5 bases from J, with 9 bases between. CDR3 in DNA: TGTGCCAGCAGTTCCAGGGGAAATGAAAAACTGTTTTTT. Translating gives CASSSRGNEKLFF.

This chain uses TRBV14 with TRBJ2-1; the D gene is possibly TRBD2 (6 bases). The CDR3 is made up of 16 amino acids. V lost 3 bases, J lost 4 bases, and 16 bases lay in between. Germline lookup yields CDR1 SGHDN and CDR2 FVKESK. The CDR3 DNA reads TGTGCCAGCAGCCACATCGTAGGACTACATTACAATGAGCAGTTCTTC. Translation gives CASSHIVGLHYNEQFF.

J is TRBJ2-5 and V is TRBV10-3; 10 bases map to TRBD2. This CDR3 has 14 residues. V trimming: 6 bases; J trimming: 3 bases; junction bases outside the gene matches: 4. Germline values: CDR1 ENHRY, CDR2 SYGVKD. This CDR3 is CAIRGTSEKETQYF. The CDR3 nucleotides are TGTGCCATCAGAGGGACTAGCGAAAAAGAGACCCAGTACTTC.

This chain links TRBV24-1 with TRBJ2-1; 7 bases are a match to TRBD2. The CDR3 spans 13 residues. The junction had 4 bases not matched to a gene; V was cut back by 4 bases and J by 8 bases. The germline V gene encodes CDR1 KGHDR and CDR2 SFDVKD. The CDR3 spells CATSDWGGYEQFF. In nucleotides, the CDR3 is TGTGCCACCAGTGACTGGGGGGGGTATGAGCAGTTCTTC.

As concerns this clone: The identical CDR3 is also encoded by other nucleotide sequences in the sample. The chain carries TRBV27 and TRBJ2-3; the D gene is possibly TRBD2 (5 bases). V dropped 5 bases and J dropped 5 bases, with 8 bases sitting between them. The CDR3 extends over 12 amino acids. Germline CDR1 MNHEY, CDR2 SMNVEV (reference sequence). The CDR3 sequence is CASSPRGDTQYF. The CDR3 DNA reads TGTGCCAGCAGTCCCCGGGGAGATACGCAGTATTTT.

The chain joins TRBV5-4 to TRBJ2-3; 9 nucleotides line up with TRBD2. Trimming at V came to 5 bases and at J to 1 base, leaving 5 bases not matched to a gene. Germline V gives CDR1 SGHNT, CDR2 YYREEE (reference sequence). This CDR3 is built from 15 residues. The CDR3 DNA follows: TGTGCCAGCAGTAGGCGGGAGGGCGGCACAGATACGCAGTATTTT. Residues: CASSRREGGTDTQYF.

The V call is TRBV18, the J call TRBJ2-1; 8 bases are a match to TRBD2. The germline V gene encodes CDR1 KGHSH and CDR2 LQKENI. After removal of 3 bases from V and 2 bases from J, the junction contained 9 bases not matched to a gene. This CDR3 region has 17 residues. CDR3 in amino acids: CASSPPQREKTYNEQFF. CDR3 sequence (DNA): TGTGCCAGCTCACCCCCACAGCGGGAGAAGACCTACAATGAGCAGTTCTTC. The variable domain in full, completed from reference TRBV18 and TRBJ2-1, reads NAGVMQNPRHLVRRRGQEARLRCSPMKGHSHVYWYRQLPEEGLKFMVYLQKENIIDESGMPKERFSAEFPKEGPSILRIQQVVRGDSAAYFCASSPPQREKTYNEQFFGPGTRLTVL.

This chain joins TRBV18 and TRBJ1-4, with 7 positions matching TRBD1. V was clipped by 8 bases and J by 3 bases; unmatched bases: 9. The CDR3 contains 15 residues. Germline assignment: CDR1 KGHSH and CDR2 LQKENI. The chain's CDR3 is CASHTSGQSNEKLFF. CDR3 coding DNA: TGTGCCAGCCATACCTCGGGACAGTCTAATGAAAAACTGTTTTTT.

V is TRBV5-6 and J is TRBJ1-1, with TRBD1 identical over 7 bases. This CDR3 has 16 residues. The V segment lost 0 bases and the J segment 1 base; nucleotides outside the gene matches: 6. CDR1 SGHDT and CDR2 YYEEEE come from the germline V gene. The CDR3 sequence is CASSLDRGYGNTEAFF. The DNA of the CDR3 is TGTGCCAGCAGCTTGGACAGGGGATATGGGAACACTGAAGCTTTCTTT.

The V and J genes are TRBV4-1 and TRBJ2-7; maybe TRBD2 (5 bases). The V gene lost 0 bases and the J gene lost 2 bases, with 11 bases spanning the gap. Germline V gives CDR1 MGHRA, CDR2 YSYEKL. The CDR3 consists of 15 residues. CDR3 sequence: CASSQELPGTYEQYF. As DNA, the CDR3 is TGCGCCAGCAGCCAAGAACTTCCCGGGACCTACGAGCAGTACTTC.

The rearrangement links TRBV7-8 to TRBJ2-7, with 10 bases fitting TRBD2. There are 17 residues in the CDR3. CDR1 is SGHVS, CDR2 FQNEAQ, per germline. J was trimmed by 3 bases and V by 3 bases; bases with no gene match: 11. CDR3 DNA: TGTGCCAGCAGCTTGGGGTCGACTAGCGGGCTGCACTACGAGCAGTACTTC. Translating it yields CASSLGSTSGLHYEQYF.